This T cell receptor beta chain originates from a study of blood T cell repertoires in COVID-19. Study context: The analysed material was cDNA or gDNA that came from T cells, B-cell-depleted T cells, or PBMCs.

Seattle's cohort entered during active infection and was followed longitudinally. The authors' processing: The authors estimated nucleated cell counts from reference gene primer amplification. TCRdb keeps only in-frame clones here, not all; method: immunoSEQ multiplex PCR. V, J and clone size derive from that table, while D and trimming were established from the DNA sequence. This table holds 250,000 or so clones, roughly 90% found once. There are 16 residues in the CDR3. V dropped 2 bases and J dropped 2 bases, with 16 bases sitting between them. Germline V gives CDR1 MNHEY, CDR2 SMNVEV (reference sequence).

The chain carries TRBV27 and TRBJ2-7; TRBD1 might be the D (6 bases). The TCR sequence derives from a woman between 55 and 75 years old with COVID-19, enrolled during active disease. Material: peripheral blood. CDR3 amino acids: CASSLTGQRVTYEQYF. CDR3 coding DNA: TGTGCCAGCAGTTTAACAGGACAGCGAGTTACCTACGAGCAGTACTTC.